This TCR beta chain is from a study of blood T cell repertoires in COVID-19. Study in general: The cDNA or gDNA used as material had been derived from T cells, B-cell-depleted T cells, or PBMCs.

This clone was seen more than once but under ten times. Authors' processing steps: Amplification of reference gene primers was used by the study to estimate nucleated cell counts. Repertoires were generated with immunoSEQ multiplex PCR, while TCRdb's copy carries only in-frame clones and drops some. V and J calls and clone size are given by that table; D and trimming were obtained from the DNA. The sample shows tens of thousands of clones, 86% of them seen only once. V lost 7 bases, J lost 1 base, and 14 bases lay in between. The V gene's germline CDR1 is MDHEN and CDR2 SYDVKM. This CDR3 is built from 15 residues.

This TCR was sampled from a man aged 30 to 39 with acute or convalescent COVID-19. The chain carries TRBV28 and TRBJ1-5; weak D call: TRBD1 (5 bases). Sequencing was carried out using peripheral blood. The CDR3 loop reads CASILRGFSNQPQHF. DNA of the CDR3: TGTGCCAGCATCCTCCGGGGGTTCAGCAATCAGCCCCAGCATTTT.